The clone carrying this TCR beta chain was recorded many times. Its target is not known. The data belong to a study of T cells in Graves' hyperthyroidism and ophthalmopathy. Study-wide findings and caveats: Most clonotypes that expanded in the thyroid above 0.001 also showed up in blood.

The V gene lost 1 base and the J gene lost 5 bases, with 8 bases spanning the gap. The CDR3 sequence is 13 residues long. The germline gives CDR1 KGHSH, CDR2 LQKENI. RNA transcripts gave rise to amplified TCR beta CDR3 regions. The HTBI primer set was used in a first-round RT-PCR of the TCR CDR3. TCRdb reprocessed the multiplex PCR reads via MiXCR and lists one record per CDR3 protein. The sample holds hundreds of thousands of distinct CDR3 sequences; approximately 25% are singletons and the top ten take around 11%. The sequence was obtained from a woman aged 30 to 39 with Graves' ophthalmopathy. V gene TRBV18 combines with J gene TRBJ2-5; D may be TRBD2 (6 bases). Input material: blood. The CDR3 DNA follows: TGTGCCAGCTCACCACGACTAGGGGAGACCCAGTACTTC. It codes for CASSPRLGETQYF.